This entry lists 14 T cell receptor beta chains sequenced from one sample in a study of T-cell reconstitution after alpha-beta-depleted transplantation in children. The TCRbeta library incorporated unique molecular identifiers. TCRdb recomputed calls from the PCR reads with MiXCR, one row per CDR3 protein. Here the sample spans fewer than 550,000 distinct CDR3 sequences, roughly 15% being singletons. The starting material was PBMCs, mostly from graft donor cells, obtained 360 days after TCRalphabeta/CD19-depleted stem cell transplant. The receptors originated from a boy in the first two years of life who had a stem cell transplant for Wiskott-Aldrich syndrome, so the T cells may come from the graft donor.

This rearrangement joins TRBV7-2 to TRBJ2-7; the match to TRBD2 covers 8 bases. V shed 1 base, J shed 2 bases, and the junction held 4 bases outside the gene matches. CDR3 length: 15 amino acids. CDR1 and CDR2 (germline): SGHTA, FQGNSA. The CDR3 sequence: CASSLVRLAPYEQYF. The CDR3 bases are TGTGCCAGCAGCTTAGTTCGACTAGCGCCCTACGAGCAGTACTTC. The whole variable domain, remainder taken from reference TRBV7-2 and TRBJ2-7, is GAGVSQSPSNKVTEKGKDVELRCDPISGHTALYWYRQSLGQGLEFLIYFQGNSAPDKSGLPSDRFSAERTGGSVSTLTIQRTQQEDSAVYLCASSLVRLAPYEQYFGPGTRLTVT.

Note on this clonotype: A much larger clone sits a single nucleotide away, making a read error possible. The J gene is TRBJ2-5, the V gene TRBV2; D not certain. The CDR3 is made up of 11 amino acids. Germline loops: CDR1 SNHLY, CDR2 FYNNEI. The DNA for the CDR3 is TGTGCCAGCAGGATCGAGGAGACCCAGGACTTC. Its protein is CASRIEETQDF.

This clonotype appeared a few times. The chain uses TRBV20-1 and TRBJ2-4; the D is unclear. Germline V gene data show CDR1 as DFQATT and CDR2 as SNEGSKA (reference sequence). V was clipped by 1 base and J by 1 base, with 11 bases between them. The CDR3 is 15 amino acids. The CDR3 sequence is CSARASVPAKNIQYF. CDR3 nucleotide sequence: TGCAGTGCTAGAGCTTCGGTCCCTGCCAAAAACATTCAGTACTTC.

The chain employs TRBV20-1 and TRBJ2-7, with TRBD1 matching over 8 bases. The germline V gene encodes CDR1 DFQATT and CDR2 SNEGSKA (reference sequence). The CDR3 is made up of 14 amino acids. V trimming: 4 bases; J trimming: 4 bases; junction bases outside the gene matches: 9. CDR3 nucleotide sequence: TGCAGTGCTATGTCCCCCGGACAGGGATACGAGCAGTACTTC. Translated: CSAMSPGQGYEQYF.

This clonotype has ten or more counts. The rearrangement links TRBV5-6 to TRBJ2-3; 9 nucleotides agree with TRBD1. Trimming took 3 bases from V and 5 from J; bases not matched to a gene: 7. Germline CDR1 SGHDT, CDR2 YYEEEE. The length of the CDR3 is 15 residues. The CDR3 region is CASSSTGGGGDTQYF. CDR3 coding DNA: TGTGCCAGCAGCTCTACAGGGGGCGGGGGAGATACGCAGTATTTT.

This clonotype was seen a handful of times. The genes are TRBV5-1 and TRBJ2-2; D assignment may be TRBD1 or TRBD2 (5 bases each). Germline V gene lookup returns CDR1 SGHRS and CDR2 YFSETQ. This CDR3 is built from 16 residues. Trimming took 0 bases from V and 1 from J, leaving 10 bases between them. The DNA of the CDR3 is TGCGCCAGCAGCTTGGGCGAGGGGAGGAACACCGGGGAGCTGTTTTTT. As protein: CASSLGEGRNTGELFF.

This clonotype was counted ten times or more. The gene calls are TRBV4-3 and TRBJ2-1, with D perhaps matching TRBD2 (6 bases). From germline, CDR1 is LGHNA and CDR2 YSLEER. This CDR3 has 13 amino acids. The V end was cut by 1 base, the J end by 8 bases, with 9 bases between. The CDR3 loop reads CASSQGLGDEQFF. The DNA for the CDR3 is TGCGCCAGCAGCCAAGGACTAGGAGATGAGCAGTTCTTC.

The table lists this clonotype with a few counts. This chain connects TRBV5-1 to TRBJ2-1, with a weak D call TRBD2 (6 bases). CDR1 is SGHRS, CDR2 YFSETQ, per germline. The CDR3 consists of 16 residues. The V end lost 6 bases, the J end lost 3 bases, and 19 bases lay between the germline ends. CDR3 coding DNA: TGCGCCAGCACCCCATATAGCGGTCCCAACTACAATGAGCAGTTCTTC. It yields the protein CASTPYSGPNYNEQFF.

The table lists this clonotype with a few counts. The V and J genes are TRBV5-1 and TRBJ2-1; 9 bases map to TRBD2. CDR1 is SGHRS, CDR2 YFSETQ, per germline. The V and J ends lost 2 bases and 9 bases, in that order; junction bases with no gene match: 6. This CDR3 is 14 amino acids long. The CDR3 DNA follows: TGCGCCAGCAGCTTAGCTAGCGGGAATGGTGAGCAGTTCTTC. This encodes CASSLASGNGEQFF.

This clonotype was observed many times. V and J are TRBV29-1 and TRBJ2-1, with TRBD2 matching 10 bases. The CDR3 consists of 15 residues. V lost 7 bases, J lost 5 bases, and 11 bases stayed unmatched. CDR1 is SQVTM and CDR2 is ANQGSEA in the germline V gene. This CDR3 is CSAVGGLAPNNEQFF. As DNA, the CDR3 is TGCAGCGCTGTGGGGGGACTAGCGCCGAACAATGAGCAGTTCTTC.

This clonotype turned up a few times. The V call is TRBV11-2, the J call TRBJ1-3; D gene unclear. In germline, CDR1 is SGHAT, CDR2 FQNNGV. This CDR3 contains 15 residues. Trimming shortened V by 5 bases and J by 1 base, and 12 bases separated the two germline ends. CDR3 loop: CASSQTTRSGNTIYF. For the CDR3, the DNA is TGTGCCAGCAGCCAGACAACGAGGTCTGGAAACACCATATATTTT.

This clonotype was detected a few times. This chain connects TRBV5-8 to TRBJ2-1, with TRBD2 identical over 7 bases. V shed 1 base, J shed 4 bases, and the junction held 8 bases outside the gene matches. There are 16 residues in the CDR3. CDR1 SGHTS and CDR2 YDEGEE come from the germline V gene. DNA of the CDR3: TGTGCCAGCAGCTTGATCGGTCTAGCGGTGTACAATGAGCAGTTCTTC. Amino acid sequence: CASSLIGLAVYNEQFF.

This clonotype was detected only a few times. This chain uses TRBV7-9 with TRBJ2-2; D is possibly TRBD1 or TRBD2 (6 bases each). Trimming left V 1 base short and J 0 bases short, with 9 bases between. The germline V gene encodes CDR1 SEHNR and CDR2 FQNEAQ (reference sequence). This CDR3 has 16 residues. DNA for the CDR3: TGTGCCAGCAGCTTAGAGGGGGGAACGAACACCGGGGAGCTGTTTTTT. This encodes CASSLEGGTNTGELFF. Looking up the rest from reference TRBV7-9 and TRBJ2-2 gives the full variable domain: DTGVSQNPRHKITKRGQNVTFRCDPISEHNRLYWYRQTLGQGPEFLTYFQNEAQLEKSRLLSDRFSAERPKGSFSTLEIQRTEQGDSAMYLCASSLEGGTNTGELFFGEGSRLTVL.

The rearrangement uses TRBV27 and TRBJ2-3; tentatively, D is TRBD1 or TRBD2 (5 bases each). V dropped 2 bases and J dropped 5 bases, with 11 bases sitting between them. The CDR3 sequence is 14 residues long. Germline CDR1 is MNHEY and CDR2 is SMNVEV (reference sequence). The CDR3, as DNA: TGTGCCAGCAGTTTAGCAGGGAGAGGAGATACGCAGTATTTT. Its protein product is CASSLAGRGDTQYF.